These 25 T cell receptor beta chains were all obtained from the same sample, sequenced in a study of T cells in Graves' hyperthyroidism and ophthalmopathy. RNA transcripts served as the template for amplifying TCR beta CDR3 regions. Using the HTBI primer set, a first-round RT-PCR was run on the TCR CDR3. TCRdb recomputed calls from the multiplex PCR reads with MiXCR, one row per CDR3 protein. This sample carries about 700,000 distinct CDR3 sequences, about 45% of them seen once, and the ten largest clones take 7% to 7.5%. The source material was peripheral blood or thyroid tissue (not recorded which). Receptors were obtained from an adult man with Graves' disease, either hyperthyroidism or ophthalmopathy (not recorded which).

This clonotype was detected ten times or more. This sequence joins TRBV10-3 and TRBJ2-6, with 12 bases that match TRBD2. V was pared by 4 bases and J by 2 bases, with 0 bases of the junction left unmatched. The CDR3 extends over 16 amino acids. CDR1 and CDR2 (germline): ENHRY, SYGVKD. The chain's CDR3 is CAISGLAGAGANVLTF. The CDR3 coding sequence is TGTGCCATCAGTGGACTAGCGGGAGCTGGGGCCAACGTCCTGACTTTC.

This clonotype turned up a few times. The chain couples TRBV4-1 to TRBJ1-5, with D maybe TRBD1 (6 bases). CDR1 and CDR2 from the germline V gene are MGHRA and YSYEKL. The CDR3 consists of 16 residues. Trimming cost V 1 base and J 3 bases, with 13 bases left between them. The CDR3 DNA follows: TGCGCCAGCAGCCAAGGAAGCGGGACAAACAATCAGCCCCAGCATTTT. It specifies CASSQGSGTNNQPQHF.

The J gene is TRBJ1-2, the V gene TRBV20-1; TRBD1 agrees at 7 bases. Germline-derived CDR1 and CDR2 are DFQATT and SNEGSKA (reference sequence). This CDR3 is built from 12 residues. CDR3 bases: TGCAGCCAAGAAACAGGGGCCTATGGCTACACCTTC. Encoded protein: CSQETGAYGYTF.

This chain's CDR3 is CASSFTTGTDGGYTF. In DNA form, the CDR3 reads TGCGCCAGCAGCTTCACTACCGGGACAGATGGTGGCTACACCTTC. The chain uses TRBV5-1 and TRBJ1-2, with 7 bases lining up with TRBD1. The ends lost 2 bases at V and 7 bases at J; junction bases unmatched: 11. The CDR3 spans 15 residues. The germline V gene encodes CDR1 SGHRS and CDR2 YFSETQ. The full variable domain, its missing parts supplied by reference TRBV5-1 and TRBJ1-2, is KAGVTQTPRYLIKTRGQQVTLSCSPISGHRSVSWYQQTPGQGLQFLFEYFSETQRNKGNFPGRFSGRQFSNSRSEMNVSTLELGDSALYLCASSFTTGTDGGYTFGSGTRLTVV.

This clonotype was found a few times. The CDR3 DNA reads TGTGCCAGCAGATTGGGGGGGCCGAACACTGAAGCTTTCTTT. It translates to CASRLGGPNTEAFF. The chain uses TRBV12-3 or TRBV12-4 and TRBJ1-1, with D possibly matching TRBD1 (6 bases). Trimming pared 6 bases from V and 1 base from J, leaving 12 bases between. The CDR3 is 14 residues long.

This chain connects TRBV7-2 to TRBJ1-1; 11 nucleotides agree with TRBD1. Unmatched junction bases numbered 9, after V lost 5 bases and J lost 4 bases. This CDR3 is built from 16 residues. The V gene's germline CDR1 is SGHTA and CDR2 FQGNSA. The CDR3 reads CASSLRTGGSGTEAFF. DNA of the CDR3: TGTGCCAGCAGCCTCCGGACAGGGGGCTCGGGCACTGAAGCTTTCTTT.

This clonotype came up many times. The chain recombines TRBV7-9 with TRBJ1-2; D unclear. The V end lost 3 bases, the J end lost 1 base, and 6 bases lay between the germline ends. CDR3 length: 13 amino acids. In germline, CDR1 is SEHNR, CDR2 FQNEAQ (reference sequence). CDR3 DNA sequence: TGTGCCAGCAGCTTGACACATAACTATGGCTACACCTTC. Its translation is CASSLTHNYGYTF. Full variable domain (rest looked up from reference TRBV7-9 and TRBJ1-2): DTGVSQNPRHKITKRGQNVTFRCDPISEHNRLYWYRQTLGQGPEFLTYFQNEAQLEKSRLLSDRFSAERPKGSFSTLEIQRTEQGDSAMYLCASSLTHNYGYTFGSGTRLTVV.

This clonotype was counted many times. J is TRBJ2-7 and V is TRBV2; 8 bases map to TRBD1. Germline V gene data show CDR1 as SNHLY and CDR2 as FYNNEI. The CDR3 covers 15 residues. V gave up 6 bases and J gave up 2 bases; unmatched junction bases: 9. CDR3 in amino acids: CASRTGTGRAYEQYF. The CDR3 coding sequence is TGTGCCAGCAGAACCGGGACAGGTCGGGCCTACGAGCAGTACTTC.

This clonotype was found many times. This chain uses TRBV15 with TRBJ2-7, with D maybe TRBD1 (6 bases). V lost 0 bases to trimming and J lost 0 bases, with 9 bases between them. Germline V CDR1 and CDR2: LNHNV, YYDKDF (reference sequence). The CDR3 runs 15 residues. CDR3: CATSREDSPSYEQYF. The CDR3 bases are TGTGCCACCAGCAGAGAGGACAGCCCCTCCTACGAGCAGTACTTC.

The chain couples TRBV4-1 to TRBJ2-5; 8 bases align to TRBD2. With V trimmed by 8 bases and J by 5 bases, 7 bases remained unmatched. Germline loops: CDR1 MGHRA, CDR2 YSYEKL. This CDR3 spans 13 amino acids. The chain's CDR3 is CASVQGLVETQYF. The CDR3 DNA reads TGCGCCAGCGTCCAGGGACTAGTTGAGACCCAGTACTTC.

On this clonotype: A junction boundary mismatches the germline segment, possibly from a read error. This sequence joins TRBV9 and TRBJ2-7; 7 bases agree with TRBD1. This CDR3 spans 12 amino acids. Germline CDR1 is SGDLS and CDR2 is YYNGEE. CDR3 amino acids: CASSGAGTDYSF. As DNA, the CDR3 is TGTGCCAGCAGCGGAGCCGGGACAGACTATTCCTTC.

J is TRBJ1-2 and V is TRBV6-5; D may be TRBD1 (5 bases). V dropped 5 bases and J dropped 0 bases, with 10 bases sitting between them. The CDR3 contains 14 residues. Germline CDR1 and CDR2: MNHEY and SVGAGI. Here the CDR3 reads CASSGRQPNYGYTF. The CDR3 coding sequence is TGTGCCAGCAGTGGAAGACAGCCTAACTATGGCTACACCTTC.

The chain is built from TRBV12-3 or TRBV12-4 and TRBJ1-2; D uncertain. V lost 11 bases to trimming and J lost 7 bases, with 17 bases between them. The length of the CDR3 is 12 residues. The CDR3 reads CAWRRPEAGYTF. Here the CDR3 DNA reads TGTGCCTGGAGGCGCCCTGAGGCTGGCTACACCTTC.

This clonotype appeared a few times. V usage is TRBV2 and J usage is TRBJ1-4; D call uncertain. Germline lookup yields CDR1 SNHLY and CDR2 FYNNEI. CDR3 length: 13 residues. Trimming stripped 10 bases from V and 8 bases from J, with 17 bases between. In nucleotides, the CDR3 is TGTGCCACCAACAGAGGTTTAGGCGAAAAACTGTTTTTT. It codes for CATNRGLGEKLFF.

V and J are TRBV19 and TRBJ1-5, with a tentative D call TRBD1 (6 bases). V was pared by 7 bases and J by 6 bases, with 19 bases between. Germline CDR1 LNHDA, CDR2 SQIVND (reference sequence). This CDR3 has 15 residues. This CDR3 is CASTQAAGESQPQHF. DNA for the CDR3: TGTGCCAGTACCCAAGCGGCAGGGGAATCTCAGCCCCAGCATTTT.

This clonotype was recorded a few times. The rearrangement uses TRBV27 and TRBJ1-1; TRBD1 might be the D (5 bases). This CDR3 spans 14 amino acids. Trimming left V 3 bases short and J 5 bases short, with 13 bases between. Germline V gene data show CDR1 as MNHEY and CDR2 as SMNVEV (reference sequence). The CDR3 sequence: CASSLGPGRTEAFF. The CDR3 bases are TGTGCCAGCAGTTTGGGTCCAGGGAGAACTGAAGCTTTCTTT.

The rearrangement uses TRBV5-8 and TRBJ1-6; D unresolved. Germline CDR1 is SGHTS and CDR2 is YDEGEE. The V gene lost 0 bases and the J gene lost 10 bases, with 14 bases spanning the gap. The length of the CDR3 is 15 residues. DNA of the CDR3: TGTGCCAGCAGCTTGGGGACTTTTGAAGGGTCACCCCTCCACTTT. Encoded protein: CASSLGTFEGSPLHF.

This sequence joins TRBV11-3 and TRBJ1-1; D gene uncertain. V lost 5 bases and J lost 0, with 16 bases in between. Germline lookup yields CDR1 SGHNT and CDR2 YENEEA. The CDR3 totals 16 residues. CDR3 nucleotide sequence: TGTGCCAGCAGCCAGGCAACGTGGGCAATGAACACTGAAGCTTTCTTT. This gives the protein CASSQATWAMNTEAFF.

This clonotype was seen a handful of times. Sequence at one end of the junction differs from germline and may be a read error. Here the CDR3 DNA reads TGTGCCAGCAGTTACCCACAGGGGAACGCCTACGAGCAGTACTTC. Translated: CASSYPQGNAYEQYF. V gene TRBV10-3 combines with J gene TRBJ2-7, with 7 positions matching TRBD1. This CDR3 is built from 15 residues. CDR1 and CDR2 from the germline V gene are ENHRY and SYGVKD.

This chain connects TRBV20-1 to TRBJ2-7; D is uncertain. With 3 bases removed from V and 5 bases from J, the gap between germline ends came to 14 bases. The germline V gene has CDR1 DFQATT and CDR2 SNEGSKA (reference sequence). The CDR3 totals 13 residues. Here the CDR3 reads CSARATGVHEQYF. CDR3 nucleotide sequence: TGCAGTGCTAGGGCGACCGGTGTCCACGAGCAGTACTTC.

The gene calls are TRBV7-9 and TRBJ1-6, with D possibly TRBD1 on 6 matching bases. Looked up from germline, CDR1 is SEHNR and CDR2 is FQNEAQ (reference sequence). The ends were cut back, 5 bases at V and 10 bases at J, with 21 bases in the middle. The CDR3 loop spans 16 amino acids. CDR3 nucleotides: TGTGCCAGCAGCCTATCTCCGGGGGGGCGCCGGTCACCCCTCCACTTT. Residues: CASSLSPGGRRSPLHF.

The chain has TRBV9 and TRBJ1-6, with 8 bases identical to TRBD1. Germline V gene lookup returns CDR1 SGDLS and CDR2 YYNGEE. The CDR3 has 21 residues. J lost 3 bases, V lost 4 bases, and 21 bases had no gene match. Written as DNA, the CDR3 is TGTGCCAGCAGCTTAGGCCGGGACAGGACCAACTATGGCTTCTATAATTCACCCCTCCACTTT. Translation gives CASSLGRDRTNYGFYNSPLHF.

This clonotype showed up many times. The chain couples TRBV7-3 to TRBJ1-5, with D perhaps TRBD1 (5 bases). Germline CDR1 SGHTA, CDR2 FQGTGA. The CDR3 is 15 amino acids. With 2 bases removed from V and 6 bases from J, the gap between germline ends came to 14 bases. CDR3 bases: TGTGCCAGCAGCTTACTAGGGGCGCTTTGTCAGCCCCAGCATTTT. Its translation is CASSLLGALCQPQHF.

As for this clonotype: It is likely a read error, because the conserved phenylalanine at the end of the CDR3 is missing. No DNA is shown, since the ends of the CDR3 on it are uncertain; the CDR3 is the one TCRdb lists. The chain joins TRBV20-1 to TRBJ1-6. CDR1 is DFQATT, CDR2 SNEGSKA, per germline (reference sequence). Including both end residues, the CDR3 is 8 amino acids long. Here the CDR3 reads CSARESNS.

The J gene is TRBJ1-1, the V gene TRBV19; D is possibly TRBD1 (5 bases). With 5 bases removed from V and 2 bases from J, the gap between germline ends came to 15 bases. CDR1 and CDR2 from the germline V gene are LNHDA and SQIVND (reference sequence). The CDR3 covers 15 residues. Here the CDR3 reads CASSQGPGINTEAFF. The CDR3 DNA is TGTGCCAGTAGTCAGGGACCGGGAATAAACACTGAAGCTTTCTTT.